One sample yielded the 31 T cell receptor beta chains listed below, sequenced in a study of neurological immune-mediated disorders (dated by TCRdb to 2018 to 2020). The library was prepared using 5' RACE. Sequencing was performed on an Illumina HiSeq 2500. TCRdb reprocessed the public reads (quality trimming at Q25 with fastp, clone calling with MiXCR) and kept in-frame beta chains. All rows with the same CDR3 protein become a single entry with the most common DNA and genes. This sample lists fewer than 45,000 distinct CDR3 sequences; roughly 7% were detected once. About 4.5% of the sample lies in the top ten. Sequencing used PBMCs. The receptors here all came from a middle-aged woman in good health.

This clonotype occurred many times. The rearrangement links TRBV4-1 to TRBJ2-1; 7 bases are shared with TRBD2. CDR3 length equals 19 residues. The germline V gene encodes CDR1 MGHRA and CDR2 YSYEKL. V shed 5 bases and J 3 bases; nucleotides not matched to a gene: 19. The CDR3 region has the DNA TGCGCCAGCAGCGGGAGGGCCGGGGTCCCGGGACTGAACTACAATGAGCAGTTCTTC. Its translation is CASSGRAGVPGLNYNEQFF.

This clonotype was counted at least ten times. The genes are TRBV20-1 and TRBJ2-7, with no clear D. The CDR3 totals 13 residues. CDR1 is DFQATT and CDR2 is SNEGSKA in the germline V gene (reference sequence). Between the trimmed V and J ends, which lost 4 bases and 2 bases, there was a span of 12 bases. The CDR3 DNA sequence: TGCAGTGCTAAGACTCCCCGCACCTACGAGCAGTACTTC. It translates to CSAKTPRTYEQYF.

This clonotype was seen many times. The rearrangement links TRBV29-1 to TRBJ1-1, with D maybe TRBD1 (5 bases). The CDR3 extends over 13 amino acids. In germline, CDR1 is SQVTM, CDR2 ANQGSEA. Trimming removed 6 bases at V and 3 bases at J, with 14 bases between. The CDR3 region has the DNA TGCAGCGTACACAGGCTCGAGGACACTGAAGCTTTCTTT. Encoded protein: CSVHRLEDTEAFF.

This clonotype was seen ten or more times. This sequence joins TRBV10-2 and TRBJ2-1; the match to TRBD2 covers 12 bases. The CDR3 sequence is 18 residues long. CDR1 is WSHSY and CDR2 is SAAADI in the germline V gene. The V and J ends lost 4 bases and 0 bases, in that order; junction bases with no gene match: 7. The CDR3 nucleotides read TGCGCCAGCAGTGGGACTAGCGGGACTTCAAGCTCCTACAATGAGCAGTTCTTC. Encoded protein: CASSGTSGTSSSYNEQFF.

This clonotype was seen repeatedly, ten times or more. The chain combines TRBV21-1 with TRBJ2-7; TRBD1 reflects the table's D call only, with no check against the DNA. TRBV21-1 is shown as a pseudogene. The CDR3 is 15 residues long. The CDR3 protein is CASRKPPPGAHEQYF. CDR3 DNA: TGTGCCAGCAGGAAACCCCCCCCCGGGGCCCACGAGCAGTACTTC.

The table lists this clonotype with many counts. The V and J genes are TRBV6-5 and TRBJ2-7, with D possibly TRBD2 on 5 matching bases. The CDR3 runs 15 residues. Trimming cost V 6 bases and J 1 base, with 16 bases left between them. Germline CDR1 and CDR2: MNHEY and SVGAGI. The CDR3 DNA reads TGTGCCAGCAGACCTAGGAGGTTATCTTCCTACGAGCAGTACTTC. Translating it yields CASRPRRLSSYEQYF.

This clonotype was picked up many times. The J gene is TRBJ2-1, the V gene TRBV7-9; unclear D gene. The CDR3 spans 14 residues. Trimming stripped 5 bases from V and 1 base from J, with 9 bases between. Germline lookup yields CDR1 SEHNR and CDR2 FQNEAQ (reference sequence). CDR3 DNA: TGTGCCAGCAGCCTGACGGATTCCTACAATGAGCAGTTCTTC. It codes for CASSLTDSYNEQFF.

This clonotype was found many times. The V and J genes are TRBV6-5 and TRBJ1-3, with D perhaps matching TRBD1 (5 bases). The germline V gene encodes CDR1 MNHEY and CDR2 SVGAGI. This CDR3 comprises 16 residues. Trimming took off 0 bases at V and 0 bases at J, with 9 bases between the two ends. The CDR3 DNA reads as TGTGCCAGCAGTTACTCGGGGCATCTCTCTGGAAACACCATATATTTT. Residues: CASSYSGHLSGNTIYF.

This clonotype was detected many times. The genes are TRBV24-1 and TRBJ2-1; possible D gene TRBD2, 7 bases. CDR3 size: 18 residues. Germline CDR1 reads KGHDR; CDR2 reads SFDVKD. V lost 3 bases and J 6 bases, leaving 23 bases between the germline ends. CDR3 DNA: TGTGCCACCAGTGATGCCACCTTGAGGGGGAGGGGTGTCAATGAGCAGTTCTTC. This gives the protein CATSDATLRGRGVNEQFF.

This clonotype was seen at least ten times. The rearrangement uses TRBV4-3 and TRBJ2-1; no clear D gene. The germline V gene has CDR1 LGHNA and CDR2 YSLEER. The CDR3 consists of 14 residues. The V gene lost 0 bases and the J gene lost 5 bases, with 8 bases spanning the gap. CDR3 DNA sequence: TGCGCCAGCAGCCAAGATCCTCCGGACAATGAGCAGTTCTTC. Amino acids: CASSQDPPDNEQFF.

There are many counts of this clonotype. The CDR3 DNA is TGCAGTGCTAGAGACCCCAGGGGGCTCAGAGAGACCCAGTACTTC. As protein: CSARDPRGLRETQYF. The rearrangement uses TRBV20-1 and TRBJ2-5; 8 bases map to TRBD1. V trimming: 0 bases; J trimming: 4 bases; junction bases outside the gene matches: 7. The CDR3 length is 15 residues. Germline assignment: CDR1 DFQATT and CDR2 SNEGSKA (reference sequence).

This clonotype came up many times. V is TRBV5-1 and J is TRBJ1-2; no clear D gene. V was shortened by 0 bases and J by 6 bases, with 12 bases between the two germline ends. The CDR3 extends over 14 amino acids. Germline V gene lookup returns CDR1 SGHRS and CDR2 YFSETQ. The chain's CDR3 is CASSLGYSGDGYTF. In DNA form, the CDR3 reads TGCGCCAGCAGCTTGGGGTACTCCGGGGATGGCTACACCTTC. The variable domain in full, completed from reference TRBV5-1 and TRBJ1-2, reads KAGVTQTPRYLIKTRGQQVTLSCSPISGHRSVSWYQQTPGQGLQFLFEYFSETQRNKGNFPGRFSGRQFSNSRSEMNVSTLELGDSALYLCASSLGYSGDGYTFGSGTRLTVV.

This clonotype occurred many times. This sequence joins TRBV5-1 and TRBJ1-2; no reliable D call. The germline V gene has CDR1 SGHRS and CDR2 YFSETQ. The CDR3 sequence is 16 residues long. Trimming took 7 bases from V and 8 from J, leaving 27 bases between them. The CDR3 nucleotides read TGCGCCAGCGCCCAAAAAACGTCTCGTGTGGAAGAGGGCTACACCTTC. Translated, it gives CASAQKTSRVEEGYTF. Full variable domain (missing parts from reference TRBV5-1 and TRBJ1-2): KAGVTQTPRYLIKTRGQQVTLSCSPISGHRSVSWYQQTPGQGLQFLFEYFSETQRNKGNFPGRFSGRQFSNSRSEMNVSTLELGDSALYLCASAQKTSRVEEGYTFGSGTRLTVV.

This clonotype was recorded many times. The chain combines TRBV10-3 with TRBJ2-3; 7 positions match TRBD2. This CDR3 is built from 15 residues. V dropped 8 bases and J dropped 3; count of bases not matched to a gene: 11. Germline assignment: CDR1 ENHRY and CDR2 SYGVKD. CDR3 in DNA: TGTGCCATCGGGGCGGGTCAGGGAGGGACAGATACGCAGTATTTT. It encodes CAIGAGQGGTDTQYF.

A note on this clonotype: Since a much larger clone is just one base distant, this may be a read error. The CDR3 loop is CASPPGPITDTQCF. In DNA form, the CDR3 reads TGTGCCAGCCCTCCCGGGCCGATCACAGATACGCAGTGTTTT. V gene TRBV18 combines with J gene TRBJ2-3; D is ambiguous. Germline CDR1 KGHSH, CDR2 LQKENI. The CDR3 runs 14 residues.

This clonotype was observed many times. J is TRBJ2-7 and V is TRBV10-3; 8 bases map to TRBD1. This CDR3 comprises 15 residues. V lost 3 bases and J lost 3; bases outside the gene matches: 7. Germline V gene sequence: CDR1 ENHRY, CDR2 SYGVKD. The CDR3 nucleotides read TGTGCCATCAGTGACCGGGACAGGCCGGACTACGAGCAGTACTTC. Its protein product is CAISDRDRPDYEQYF.

Many counts were recorded for this clonotype. The chain is built from TRBV6-2 or TRBV6-3 and TRBJ2-2, with TRBD1 matching 8 bases. With V trimmed by 5 bases and J by 7 bases, 6 bases remained unmatched. Per germline, CDR1 MNHEY and CDR2 SVGEGT. The CDR3 covers 14 residues. This CDR3 is CASSLQGAVGELFF. The CDR3, as DNA: TGTGCCAGCAGTCTCCAGGGGGCGGTCGGGGAGCTGTTTTTT.

Many counts were recorded for this clonotype. The V and J genes are TRBV3-1 and TRBJ1-1; D is unclear. CDR3 length: 14 residues. Germline V gives CDR1 LGHDT, CDR2 YNNKEL (reference sequence). With 5 bases removed from V and 1 base from J, the gap between germline ends came to 11 bases. Here the CDR3 DNA reads TGTGCCAGCAGCTTTTTTCGGGAGAACACTGAAGCTTTCTTT. This sequence encodes CASSFFRENTEAFF. The full variable domain, in which reference TRBV3-1 and TRBJ1-1 provide the parts outside the CDR3, is DTAVSQTPKYLVTQMGNDKSIKCEQNLGHDTMYWYKQDSKKFLKIMFSYNNKELIINETVPNRFSPKSPDKAHLNLHINSLELGDSAVYFCASSFFRENTEAFFGQGTRLTVV.

This clonotype has a count of ten or more. The chain combines TRBV29-1 with TRBJ2-7, with D hard to call. This CDR3 contains 13 residues. V was pared by 4 bases and J by 0 bases, with 10 bases between. CDR1 is SQVTM and CDR2 is ANQGSEA in the germline V gene. Here the CDR3 reads CSVAVGSSYEQYF. Written as DNA, the CDR3 is TGCAGCGTTGCTGTGGGAAGCTCCTACGAGCAGTACTTC.

This clonotype was detected ten times or more. This chain connects TRBV5-5 to TRBJ2-3; 7 bases agree with TRBD2. Per the germline V gene, CDR1 is SGHKS and CDR2 is YYEKEE (reference sequence). This CDR3 region has 15 residues. Trimming at V came to 0 bases and at J to 3 bases, leaving 4 bases not matched to a gene. The CDR3 DNA reads as TGTGCCAGCAGCTTGGGCGGGGGAGTGACAGATACGCAGTATTTT. This gives the protein CASSLGGGVTDTQYF. Filled out from reference TRBV5-5 and TRBJ2-3, the complete variable domain reads DAGVTQSPTHLIKTRGQQVTLRCSPISGHKSVSWYQQVLGQGPQFIFQYYEKEERGRGNFPDRFSARQFPNYSSELNVNALLLGDSALYLCASSLGGGVTDTQYFGPGTRLTVL.

This clonotype showed up many times. The chain combines TRBV14 with TRBJ2-6, with D possibly matching TRBD2 (5 bases). V was pared by 2 bases and J by 2 bases, with 7 bases between. Germline-derived CDR1 and CDR2 are SGHDN and FVKESK. CDR3 length: 15 amino acids. CDR3 in DNA: TGTGCCAGCAGCCAATGGGGAGCTGGGGCCAACGTCCTGACTTTC. The encoded protein is CASSQWGAGANVLTF.

At least ten counts were recorded for this clonotype. The genes are TRBV27 and TRBJ2-5; the D is unclear. Germline V lookup: CDR1 MNHEY, CDR2 SMNVEV (reference sequence). With 4 bases removed from V and 5 bases from J, the gap between germline ends came to 2 bases. The CDR3 length is 10 residues. CDR3 DNA: TGTGCCAGCAGTTACGAGACCCAGTACTTC. Translated, it gives CASSYETQYF.

There are many counts of this clonotype. The chain uses TRBV27 and TRBJ2-3; D gene unclear. Germline CDR1 MNHEY, CDR2 SMNVEV (reference sequence). The CDR3 has 14 residues. The V end lost 4 bases, the J end lost 2 bases, and 10 bases lay between the germline ends. The CDR3 is CASSWSGPTDTQYF. CDR3 coding DNA: TGTGCCAGCAGTTGGTCGGGCCCCACAGATACGCAGTATTTT.

This clonotype was picked up many times. The chain carries TRBV6-4 and TRBJ2-2; 10 positions match TRBD1. Trimming removed 0 bases from V and 3 bases from J; junction bases left unmatched: 1. Germline-derived CDR1 and CDR2 are MRHNA and SNTAGT. The CDR3 consists of 16 residues. The CDR3 bases are TGTGCCAGCAGTGACTCCGGGACAGGGGACACCGGGGAGCTGTTTTTT. This gives the protein CASSDSGTGDTGELFF.

This clonotype is medium-sized within its sample. The chain links TRBV28 to TRBJ2-3; the D gene is possibly TRBD2 (6 bases). CDR3 length equals 15 residues. Germline V gene sequence: CDR1 MDHEN, CDR2 SYDVKM. The ends were cut back, 5 bases at V and 1 base at J, with 13 bases in the middle. The CDR3 DNA is TGTGCCAGCAGTGACCGGGAGTCGGGCACAGATACGCAGTATTTT. The encoded protein is CASSDRESGTDTQYF.

This clonotype came up many times. This chain uses TRBV20-1 with TRBJ2-5, with 9 bases identical to TRBD1. The CDR3 consists of 14 residues. Per the germline V gene, CDR1 is DFQATT and CDR2 is SNEGSKA (reference sequence). The trim removed 5 bases at V and 5 bases at J, leaving 9 bases unmatched. CDR3 loop: CSAPRDREWETQYF. CDR3 bases: TGCAGTGCTCCTAGGGACAGGGAGTGGGAGACCCAGTACTTC.

This clonotype was counted ten times or more. This chain joins TRBV10-2 and TRBJ2-7, with TRBD1 matching 7 bases. The germline V gene encodes CDR1 WSHSY and CDR2 SAAADI. The length of the CDR3 is 13 residues. V was pared by 6 bases and J by 2 bases, with 4 bases of the junction left unmatched. CDR3 sequence: CASRDDRAYEQYF. In DNA form, the CDR3 reads TGCGCCAGCAGGGACGACAGGGCCTACGAGCAGTACTTC.

This clonotype came up many times. The chain is built from TRBV6-4 and TRBJ1-2; 11 positions agree with TRBD1. Germline trimming cut 6 bases from V and 4 bases from J; bases unmatched to any gene: 10. CDR1 and CDR2 (germline): MRHNA, SNTAGT. The CDR3 consists of 16 residues. CDR3: CASSVGQGVGSYGYTF. CDR3 DNA: TGTGCCAGCAGCGTGGGACAGGGGGTTGGAAGCTATGGCTACACCTTC.

This clonotype was found many times. The chain recombines TRBV9 with TRBJ1-6; no clear D gene. This CDR3 contains 15 residues. The V end was cut by 0 bases, the J end by 7 bases, with 11 bases between. Germline values: CDR1 SGDLS, CDR2 YYNGEE. The CDR3: CASSVAKVMNSPLHF. The CDR3 bases are TGTGCCAGCAGCGTAGCGAAGGTGATGAATTCACCCCTCCACTTT.

This clonotype showed up many times. The rearrangement links TRBV20-1 to TRBJ2-5; the D gene could be TRBD1 or TRBD2 (7 bases each). Germline values: CDR1 DFQATT, CDR2 SNEGSKA (reference sequence). V was clipped by 5 bases and J by 5 bases, with 18 bases between them. This CDR3 spans 14 amino acids. In DNA, the CDR3 is TGCAGTGCTTACCTACAGGGGCGGGGGGAGACCCAGTACTTC. Its translation: CSAYLQGRGETQYF.

This clonotype was detected ten times or more. The chain is built from TRBV24-1 and TRBJ2-2; D might be TRBD1 (7 bases). Trimming cost V 5 bases and J 1 base, with 13 bases left between them. CDR1 is KGHDR, CDR2 SFDVKD, per germline. The CDR3 is made up of 16 amino acids. The CDR3 DNA follows: TGTGCCACCAGTGTTGGGGGGACAGTGAACACCGGGGAGCTGTTTTTT. It codes for CATSVGGTVNTGELFF.